The 8 T cell receptor beta chains reported below all come from one sample, sequenced in a study of T cell repertoires in cytomegalovirus infection. These TCRs' antigens remain unknown. TCRdb reprocessed the reads with MiXCR, giving one entry per CDR3 protein. The data contain 550,000 to 850,000 distinct CDR3 sequences, roughly a third of them singletons. The source material was cultured PBMCs, sampled from culture after CMV antigen stimulation. The source is a human donor in good health (CMV status not recorded). Some clones in this sample may be carry-over from other donors' samples.

CDR3 nucleotides: TGCAGTGCTAATATTGGGACCACTGAAGCTTTCTTT. Its protein is CSANIGTTEAFF. The chain carries TRBV20-1 and TRBJ1-1; perhaps TRBD1 as D (5 bases). The length of the CDR3 is 12 residues. Germline V gives CDR1 DFQATT, CDR2 SNEGSKA (reference sequence). Trimming shortened V by 4 bases and J by 4 bases, and 10 bases separated the two germline ends.

The gene calls are TRBV6-1 and TRBJ2-1; 8 bases are shared with TRBD2. This CDR3 spans 15 amino acids. The junction had 6 bases not matched to a gene; V was cut back by 6 bases and J by 2 bases. Germline CDR1 reads MNHNS; CDR2 reads SASEGT. Written as DNA, the CDR3 is TGTGCCAGCAGCCGAGGGACTAGGACCTACAATGAGCAGTTCTTC. Protein sequence: CASSRGTRTYNEQFF.

In its sample, this clonotype was seen a few times. The chain combines TRBV19 with TRBJ1-2; D is unresolved. The germline gives CDR1 LNHDA, CDR2 SQIVND (reference sequence). The germline V and J ends were trimmed by 6 bases and 8 bases, with 28 bases remaining between them. The CDR3 extends over 17 amino acids. This CDR3 reads CASSVEGLGPKVFGYTF. The DNA of the CDR3 is TGTGCCAGTAGCGTAGAGGGTCTCGGCCCAAAGGTCTTCGGCTACACCTTC.

This clonotype was found once. This chain uses TRBV20-1 with TRBJ2-5; D is undetermined. The CDR3 sequence is 11 residues long. With 3 bases removed from V and 5 bases from J, the gap between germline ends came to 7 bases. In germline, CDR1 is DFQATT, CDR2 SNEGSKA (reference sequence). Written as DNA, the CDR3 is TGCAGTGCTAGGTGGTCCGAGACCCAGTACTTC. It codes for CSARWSETQYF.

The chain combines TRBV5-4 with TRBJ2-7, with TRBD1 as a possible D gene (6 bases). This CDR3 has 14 residues. The V end lost 2 bases, the J end lost 2 bases, and 11 bases lay between the germline ends. Germline lookup yields CDR1 SGHNT and CDR2 YYREEE (reference sequence). DNA of the CDR3: TGTGCCAGCAGCTTCAGGACAGCCCCCTACGAGCAGTACTTC. As protein: CASSFRTAPYEQYF. Together with reference TRBV5-4 and TRBJ2-7, the CDR3 gives the full variable domain: ETGVTQSPTHLIKTRGQQVTLRCSSQSGHNTVSWYQQALGQGPQFIFQYYREEENGRGNFPPRFSGLQFPNYSSELNVNALELDDSALYLCASSFRTAPYEQYFGPGTRLTVT.

This chain links TRBV2 with TRBJ2-7; D is possibly TRBD1 (5 bases). The germline V gene has CDR1 SNHLY and CDR2 FYNNEI. The CDR3 has 15 residues. V lost 3 bases to trimming and J lost 4 bases, with 16 bases between them. CDR3 DNA: TGTGCCAGCAGTGATGCAGGGCTGTCCCGATACGAGCAGTACTTC. Amino acids: CASSDAGLSRYEQYF.

This chain uses TRBV7-2 with TRBJ2-5, with 8 nucleotides matching TRBD2. CDR1 is SGHTA and CDR2 is FQGNSA in the germline V gene. V lost 5 bases and J lost 4; bases outside the gene matches: 12. This CDR3 is 16 amino acids long. CDR3 sequence reads: CASSPRGGSLRETQYF. CDR3 bases: TGTGCCAGCAGCCCCCGGGGGGGCTCCCTTAGAGAGACCCAGTACTTC.

This clonotype was seen ten or more times. This rearrangement joins TRBV7-2 to TRBJ2-5; tentative D call: TRBD2 (6 bases). The CDR3 consists of 13 residues. Trimming took off 5 bases at V and 5 bases at J, with 12 bases between the two ends. CDR1 and CDR2 from the germline V gene are SGHTA and FQGNSA. This chain's CDR3 is CASSPGSRETQYF. DNA of the CDR3: TGTGCCAGCAGCCCCGGGAGTAGGGAGACCCAGTACTTC.